In its sample, the clone carrying this TCR beta chain was seen many times. No cell sorting was done before RNA was extracted from the tissue. Distant lung tissue was collected more than 3 cm away from the tumor edge. The CDR3 loop spans 15 amino acids. Germline CDR1 SGHVS, CDR2 FQNEAQ. The V and J ends lost 1 base and 8 bases respectively, with 17 bases between them. This sample is drawn from a study of tumor and adjacent non-tumor tissue in lung cancer. Three rounds of nested PCR, following a modified ARM-PCR protocol, produced the TCRbeta library. Via MiXCR, TCRdb re-called the multiplex PCR reads, giving one row per CDR3 protein. Here the sample spans about 77,000 distinct CDR3 sequences, around 76% being singletons.

The TCR comes from a man in his 70s with non-small cell lung cancer. Source material: distant non-tumor lung tissue. The V gene is TRBV7-8, the J gene TRBJ1-1; D remains unclear. The CDR3 region is CASSLVSDPTGEAFF. The DNA for the CDR3 is TGTGCCAGCAGCTTAGTATCCGATCCAACGGGGGAAGCTTTCTTT.